Below are 10 T cell receptor beta chains sequenced from a single sample in a study of cytomegalovirus exposure and HLA in healthy donors. PCR involved 60 Vbeta and 13 Jbeta primers. Libraries were prepared by immunoSEQ multiplex PCR; TCRdb keeps only in-frame clonotypes and omits some of them. Of hundreds of thousands of clones listed, 60% to 80% are singletons. Sequencing was carried out using PBMCs. These receptors were collected from a male donor in good health and CMV-seronegative.

This chain joins TRBV2 and TRBJ2-7; 8 nucleotides align to TRBD2. This CDR3 is built from 15 residues. J gave up 2 bases and V 3 bases, and 6 bases lay outside the gene matches. Per the germline V gene, CDR1 is SNHLY and CDR2 is FYNNEI. This CDR3 is CASSDDTSGPYEQYF. The CDR3 coding sequence is TGTGCCAGCAGTGATGATACTAGCGGCCCCTACGAGCAGTACTTC. Using reference TRBV2 and TRBJ2-7 for the parts outside the CDR3, the full variable domain is EPEVTQTPSHQVTQMGQEVILRCVPISNHLYFYWYRQILGQKVEFLVSFYNNEISEKSEIFDDQFSVERPDGSNFTLKIRSTKLEDSAMYFCASSDDTSGPYEQYFGPGTRLTVT.

The chain is built from TRBV6-1 and TRBJ1-5; no clear D. Per germline, CDR1 MNHNS and CDR2 SASEGT. V dropped 0 bases and J dropped 5 bases, with 20 bases sitting between them. The CDR3 consists of 18 residues. The CDR3 DNA sequence: TGTGCCAGCAGTGAAGCGCTAGGACTCCCTTCGACGGATCAGCCCCAGCATTTT. Protein sequence: CASSEALGLPSTDQPQHF.

The chain links TRBV6-1 to TRBJ2-7; TRBD1 might be the D (6 bases). V dropped 2 bases and J dropped 6 bases, with 11 bases sitting between them. The germline V gene encodes CDR1 MNHNS and CDR2 SASEGT. The CDR3 spans 13 residues. CDR3 sequence reads: CASSEQGIFEQYF. In DNA, the CDR3 is TGTGCCAGCAGTGAACAGGGGATTTTCGAGCAGTACTTC.

V and J are TRBV25-1 and TRBJ2-1; possible D gene TRBD1, 6 bases. The CDR3 consists of 11 residues. From germline, CDR1 is MGHDK and CDR2 SYGVNS. V was clipped by 7 bases and J by 7 bases, with 8 bases between them. Written as DNA, the CDR3 is TGTGCCAGCATCAGGGGAAATGAGCAGTTCTTC. It codes for CASIRGNEQFF.

The chain employs TRBV27 and TRBJ2-7, with a tentative D call TRBD1 (6 bases). The CDR3 consists of 13 residues. With 2 bases removed from V and 5 bases from J, the gap between germline ends came to 10 bases. Germline-derived CDR1 and CDR2 are MNHEY and SMNVEV (reference sequence). CDR3 loop: CASSLVSGDEQYF. Written as DNA, the CDR3 is TGTGCCAGCAGTTTAGTTTCAGGGGACGAGCAGTACTTC.

In its sample, this clone was seen a few times. The chain combines TRBV19 with TRBJ1-5; D not certain. This CDR3 comprises 17 residues. The V end was cut by 5 bases, the J end by 0 bases, with 17 bases between. The V gene's germline CDR1 is LNHDA and CDR2 SQIVND (reference sequence). The DNA for the CDR3 is TGTGCCAGTAGTTTCCAAGGAGCCCTATTTAGCAATCAGCCCCAGCATTTT. Protein product: CASSFQGALFSNQPQHF.

J is TRBJ2-7 and V is TRBV6-5, with 9 positions matching TRBD1. The V gene's germline CDR1 is MNHEY and CDR2 SVGAGI. J gave up 3 bases and V 6 bases, and 6 bases lay outside the gene matches. The CDR3 has 14 amino acids. The CDR3 loop reads CASSPDRGGYEQYF. CDR3 DNA sequence: TGTGCCAGCAGCCCAGACAGGGGGGGCTACGAGCAGTACTTC.

The chain recombines TRBV28 with TRBJ1-5; no reliable D call. The CDR3 totals 14 residues. V dropped 3 bases and J dropped 1 base, with 7 bases sitting between them. The germline gives CDR1 MDHEN, CDR2 SYDVKM. The CDR3 spells CASSLLRSNQPQHF. The CDR3 region has the DNA TGTGCCAGCAGTTTGCTCCGGAGCAATCAGCCCCAGCATTTT.

The rearrangement joins TRBV7-8 to TRBJ2-7; 9 nucleotides match TRBD2. The CDR3 sequence is 14 residues long. The V gene end was trimmed by 8 bases and the J gene end by 3 bases; junction bases not matched to a gene: 8. From germline, CDR1 is SGHVS and CDR2 FQNEAQ. The CDR3 nucleotides are TGTGCCAGCGGAACTAGCGGGTCTAACTACGAGCAGTACTTC. This sequence encodes CASGTSGSNYEQYF.

The chain couples TRBV15 to TRBJ2-7; D gene ambiguous. Germline V lookup: CDR1 LNHNV, CDR2 YYDKDF (reference sequence). Trimming cost V 0 bases and J 3 bases, with 3 bases left between them. The CDR3 has 12 amino acids. The CDR3: CATSRDYYEQYF. The CDR3 DNA sequence: TGTGCCACCAGCAGAGATTACTACGAGCAGTACTTC.